This entry lists 32 T cell receptor beta chains sequenced from one sample in a study of OX40 agonist ivuxolimab in advanced cancers. Profiling relied on immunoSEQ multiplex PCR, and the TCRdb table lists in-frame clones only, not all of them. The repertoire holds around 26,000 clones, 75% to 90% seen once, with around 32% in the top ten. The sample consisted of CD4+ or CD8+ T cells sorted from blood, taken in a trial of the OX40 agonist ivuxolimab. The receptors stem from an adult with an advanced solid tumor such as melanoma, head and neck, liver or kidney cancer.

V gene TRBV7-9 combines with J gene TRBJ1-4, with 10 nucleotides matching TRBD1. The junction had 9 bases not matched to a gene; V was cut back by 5 bases and J by 6 bases. Germline V lookup: CDR1 SEHNR, CDR2 FQNEAQ (reference sequence). The CDR3 is 16 residues long. DNA of the CDR3: TGTGCCAGCAGCCCGAACCCGGGACAGGGGCATGAAAAACTGTTTTTT. It translates to CASSPNPGQGHEKLFF. Full variable domain (remainder filled in from reference TRBV7-9 and TRBJ1-4): DTGVSQNPRHKITKRGQNVTFRCDPISEHNRLYWYRQTLGQGPEFLTYFQNEAQLEKSRLLSDRFSAERPKGSFSTLEIQRTEQGDSAMYLCASSPNPGQGHEKLFFGSGTQLSVL.

The genes are TRBV19 and TRBJ1-5, with no clear D. This CDR3 region has 13 residues. The germline V and J ends were trimmed by 3 bases and 4 bases, with 7 bases remaining between them. Germline lookup yields CDR1 LNHDA and CDR2 SQIVND (reference sequence). DNA of the CDR3: TGTGCCAGTAGTATTTGGGTAAATCAGCCCCAGCATTTT. This gives the protein CASSIWVNQPQHF.

The rearrangement joins TRBV6-5 to TRBJ1-6; no clear D gene. Germline CDR1 is MNHEY and CDR2 is SVGAGI. With 2 bases removed from V and 10 bases from J, the gap between germline ends came to 9 bases. The CDR3 is 13 amino acids. The CDR3 bases are TGTGCCAGCAGTTACGGGTTAGGATCACCCCTCCACTTT. Its protein product is CASSYGLGSPLHF.

The gene calls are TRBV4-3 and TRBJ2-1; 10 bases are shared with TRBD2. Germline V gene data show CDR1 as LGHNA and CDR2 as YSLEER. V dropped 7 bases and J dropped 6; count of bases not matched to a gene: 9. This CDR3 spans 15 amino acids. The CDR3: CASNTGLAYANEQFF. The CDR3 DNA follows: TGCGCCAGCAACACGGGACTAGCGTACGCCAATGAGCAGTTCTTC.

The CDR3 loop reads CASSLILGFDEQYF. As DNA, the CDR3 is TGTGCCAGCAGCTTAATTCTGGGGTTCGACGAGCAGTACTTC. This chain connects TRBV7-2 to TRBJ2-5; D uncertain. The J call may be faulty, since TRBJ2-7 better matches the DNA end. The CDR3 consists of 14 residues. Germline values: CDR1 SGHTA, CDR2 FQGNSA.

The chain is built from TRBV19 and TRBJ2-6; maybe TRBD1 (5 bases). The V end was cut by 3 bases, the J end by 0 bases, with 12 bases between. This CDR3 is built from 17 residues. The germline V gene has CDR1 LNHDA and CDR2 SQIVND (reference sequence). In DNA, the CDR3 is TGTGCCAGTAGTATTGGCAGGGCCTACTCTGGGGCCAACGTCCTGACTTTC. Protein sequence: CASSIGRAYSGANVLTF. The variable domain in full, completed from reference TRBV19 and TRBJ2-6, reads DGGITQSPKYLFRKEGQNVTLSCEQNLNHDAMYWYRQDPGQGLRLIYYSQIVNDFQKGDIAEGYSVSREKKESFPLTVTSAQKNPTAFYLCASSIGRAYSGANVLTFGAGSRLTVL.

This chain connects TRBV27 to TRBJ1-2; D is undetermined. Trimming stripped 2 bases from V and 4 bases from J, with 8 bases between. Germline V lookup: CDR1 MNHEY, CDR2 SMNVEV (reference sequence). This CDR3 contains 13 residues. CDR3 loop: CASSLGAAYGYTF. In DNA form, the CDR3 reads TGTGCCAGCAGTTTAGGAGCAGCCTATGGCTACACCTTC.

The chain has TRBV13 and TRBJ2-7; 7 bases align to TRBD1. Per the germline V gene, CDR1 is PRHDT and CDR2 is FYEKMQ (reference sequence). Losses at the gene ends were 1 base for V and 2 bases for J; bases not matched to a gene: 5. This CDR3 region has 15 residues. CDR3 sequence reads: CASSLAPDRAYEQYF. CDR3 nucleotide sequence: TGTGCCAGCAGCTTAGCCCCTGACAGGGCCTACGAGCAGTACTTC.

This rearrangement joins TRBV5-8 to TRBJ2-2, with TRBD2 matching 13 bases. The germline V gene encodes CDR1 SGHTS and CDR2 YDEGEE. The CDR3 sequence is 17 residues long. J was trimmed by 0 bases and V by 7 bases; bases with no gene match: 6. The CDR3 DNA sequence: TGTGCCAGCTGGGGGACTAGCGGGATCACGAACACCGGGGAGCTGTTTTTT. Protein product: CASWGTSGITNTGELFF.

This clone was picked up one time. The gene calls are TRBV2 and TRBJ2-5; maybe TRBD2 (6 bases). Germline V gene sequence: CDR1 SNHLY, CDR2 FYNNEI. Trimming stripped 2 bases from V and 1 base from J, with 14 bases between. This CDR3 is built from 16 residues. CDR3 bases: TGTGCCAGCAGTGAATCGGGACTTACAATCCAAGAGACCCAGTACTTC. It is translated as CASSESGLTIQETQYF.

This clone was detected a few times. The V call is TRBV5-6, the J call TRBJ1-5; D unresolved. The V end lost 0 bases, the J end lost 7 bases, and 2 bases lay between the germline ends. Germline values: CDR1 SGHDT, CDR2 YYEEEE. The CDR3 sequence is 11 residues long. This CDR3 reads CASSLGQPQHF. The CDR3 DNA follows: TGTGCCAGCAGCTTGGGACAGCCCCAGCATTTT.

The V gene is TRBV9, the J gene TRBJ2-1; a weak D match, TRBD2 (6 bases). The CDR3 totals 13 residues. CDR1 is SGDLS, CDR2 YYNGEE, per germline. V gave up 4 bases and J gave up 3 bases, with 8 bases separating them. This CDR3 reads CASSPSDYNEQFF. Written as DNA, the CDR3 is TGTGCCAGCAGCCCTAGCGACTACAATGAGCAGTTCTTC.

The chain links TRBV7-6 to TRBJ2-1, with TRBD2 matching over 13 bases. Trimming cost V 1 base and J 5 bases; bases outside gene matches: 2. The CDR3 has 16 amino acids. Germline values: CDR1 SGHVS, CDR2 FNYEAQ. The chain's CDR3 is CASSLGGLAGHNEQFF. The DNA of the CDR3 is TGTGCCAGCAGCTTAGGGGGACTAGCGGGACACAATGAGCAGTTCTTC.

The V call is TRBV19, the J call TRBJ2-5, with D maybe TRBD1 (6 bases). The CDR3 spans 12 residues. The germline V gene encodes CDR1 LNHDA and CDR2 SQIVND (reference sequence). Trimming removed 5 bases from V and 5 bases from J, with 9 bases in between. The CDR3 DNA follows: TGTGCCAGTAGTGGGGGCAGGGAGACCCAGTACTTC. It encodes CASSGGRETQYF.

This chain uses TRBV7-9 with TRBJ2-1, with 7 bases identical to TRBD1. The CDR3 sequence is 13 residues long. Trimming took 4 bases from V and 10 from J; bases not matched to a gene: 7. Per the germline V gene, CDR1 is SEHNR and CDR2 is FQNEAQ (reference sequence). CDR3 in amino acids: CASSSDRESEQFF. The DNA of the CDR3 is TGTGCCAGCAGCTCCGACAGGGAGAGCGAGCAGTTCTTC.

V and J are TRBV28 and TRBJ2-1; TRBD2 agrees at 10 bases. Germline CDR1 and CDR2: MDHEN and SYDVKM. The CDR3 loop spans 14 amino acids. J gave up 7 bases and V 2 bases, and 2 bases lay outside the gene matches. The CDR3 sequence: CASSLVLAGNEQFF. CDR3 bases: TGTGCCAGCAGTTTAGTACTAGCGGGGAATGAGCAGTTCTTC.

The chain employs TRBV7-8 and TRBJ2-3; D gene unclear. Trimming shortened V by 0 bases and J by 2 bases, and 12 bases separated the two germline ends. The CDR3 loop spans 16 amino acids. In germline, CDR1 is SGHVS, CDR2 FQNEAQ. CDR3 nucleotides: TGTGCCAGCAGCTTAGCCTACGAAAGACTCACAGATACGCAGTATTTT. Its translation is CASSLAYERLTDTQYF. The whole variable domain, filled in from reference TRBV7-8 and TRBJ2-3, reads GAGVSQSPRYKVAKRGQDVALRCDPISGHVSLFWYQQALGQGPEFLTYFQNEAQLDKSGLPSDRFFAERPEGSVSTLKIQRTQQEDSAVYLCASSLAYERLTDTQYFGPGTRLTVL.

V is TRBV4-3 and J is TRBJ2-6; tentatively, D is TRBD1 (5 bases). Trimming removed 1 base from V and 0 bases from J, with 7 bases in between. The CDR3 sequence is 16 residues long. The V gene's germline CDR1 is LGHNA and CDR2 YSLEER. The CDR3 reads CASSQGRGSGANVLTF. CDR3 DNA: TGCGCCAGCAGCCAAGGAAGGGGCTCTGGGGCCAACGTCCTGACTTTC.

The rearrangement links TRBV13 to TRBJ2-3, with D perhaps TRBD1 (6 bases). V lost 4 bases and J 3 bases, leaving 11 bases between the germline ends. Germline V gene sequence: CDR1 PRHDT, CDR2 FYEKMQ (reference sequence). CDR3 length equals 14 residues. CDR3 residues: CASSSEGVTDTQYF. CDR3 DNA sequence: TGTGCCAGCAGCTCCGAGGGGGTAACAGATACGCAGTATTTT.

The chain links TRBV9 to TRBJ2-3; TRBD1 aligns across 8 bases. Germline V gene lookup returns CDR1 SGDLS and CDR2 YYNGEE. After removal of 4 bases from V and 2 bases from J, the junction contained 12 bases not matched to a gene. The CDR3 extends over 17 amino acids. CDR3 region: CASSPRDRRNPTDTQYF. The CDR3 DNA sequence: TGTGCCAGCAGCCCACGGGACAGGCGGAACCCCACAGATACGCAGTATTTT.

The genes are TRBV9 and TRBJ2-1, with unresolved D. The CDR3 is 13 amino acids. Germline V CDR1 and CDR2: SGDLS, YYNGEE. With 3 bases removed from V and 5 bases from J, the gap between germline ends came to 9 bases. The CDR3 nucleotides are TGTGCCAGCAGCGCCAGTTCTAACAATGAGCAGTTCTTC. It yields the protein CASSASSNNEQFF.

The chain links TRBV29-1 to TRBJ2-2; the D gene is possibly TRBD1 (5 bases). Trimming left V 5 bases short and J 0 bases short, with 19 bases between. This CDR3 is built from 17 residues. Per germline, CDR1 SQVTM and CDR2 ANQGSEA. In DNA, the CDR3 is TGCAGCGTTCGACCGGATGACAGAGCCGCGAACACCGGGGAGCTGTTTTTT. It specifies CSVRPDDRAANTGELFF.

The chain recombines TRBV6-1 with TRBJ2-2, with D unclear. The CDR3 has 15 amino acids. The ends were cut back, 6 bases at V and 3 bases at J, with 14 bases in the middle. CDR1 and CDR2 from the germline V gene are MNHNS and SASEGT. In nucleotides, the CDR3 is TGTGCCAGCAGCCACGTTGACTCTTACACCGGGGAGCTGTTTTTT. Translating it yields CASSHVDSYTGELFF.

This sequence joins TRBV7-3 and TRBJ2-3, with D perhaps being TRBD1 or TRBD2 (5 bases each). This CDR3 spans 13 amino acids. V was pared by 6 bases and J by 3 bases, with 10 bases between. CDR1 SGHTA and CDR2 FQGTGA come from the germline V gene. CDR3 sequence: CASRGPGTDTQYF. The CDR3 nucleotides read TGTGCCAGCAGGGGACCGGGGACAGATACGCAGTATTTT.

The chain recombines TRBV7-9 with TRBJ2-7, with 13 bases that match TRBD2. With 5 bases clipped from V and 3 bases from J, the junction kept 4 bases outside the gene matches. CDR1 is SEHNR and CDR2 is FQNEAQ in the germline V gene (reference sequence). This CDR3 has 15 amino acids. CDR3 loop: CASSRLAGGLYEQYF. CDR3 nucleotides: TGTGCCAGCAGCCGACTAGCGGGAGGACTCTACGAGCAGTACTTC.

The J gene is TRBJ1-2, the V gene TRBV18, with TRBD1 as a possible D gene (6 bases). The V end was cut by 3 bases, the J end by 5 bases, with 13 bases between. Germline V gene data show CDR1 as KGHSH and CDR2 as LQKENI. The CDR3 loop spans 14 amino acids. CDR3 nucleotides: TGTGCCAGCTCACCGAGGGACATTTCATATGGCTACACCTTC. Encoded protein: CASSPRDISYGYTF.

The chain uses TRBV5-8 and TRBJ1-1; D possibly corresponds to TRBD1 (5 bases). Germline CDR1 SGHTS, CDR2 YDEGEE. V was clipped by 4 bases and J by 3 bases, with 16 bases between them. The length of the CDR3 is 15 residues. The CDR3 reads CASSLDVGTYTEAFF. In DNA, the CDR3 is TGTGCCAGCAGCCTGGACGTAGGGACCTACACTGAAGCTTTCTTT.

The table lists this clone with a few counts. The chain employs TRBV28 and TRBJ2-1; 8 nucleotides line up with TRBD2. This CDR3 has 13 residues. V shed 6 bases and J 9 bases; nucleotides not matched to a gene: 7. Germline V gene lookup returns CDR1 MDHEN and CDR2 SYDVKM. CDR3 sequence reads: CASSLGTRVEQFF. CDR3 DNA: TGTGCCAGCAGCCTCGGGACTAGAGTTGAGCAGTTCTTC.

This clone showed up just once. The V and J genes are TRBV2 and TRBJ1-1; D is undetermined. V was cut by 2 bases and J by 4 bases, with 5 bases left in between. CDR1 is SNHLY and CDR2 is FYNNEI in the germline V gene. The length of the CDR3 is 12 residues. CDR3 amino acids: CASSEIFTEAFF. CDR3 DNA: TGTGCCAGCAGTGAAATTTTCACTGAAGCTTTCTTT.

The chain carries TRBV7-2 and TRBJ2-1, with a weak D call TRBD1 (5 bases). Trimming cost V 5 bases and J 7 bases, with 12 bases left between them. In germline, CDR1 is SGHTA, CDR2 FQGNSA. The CDR3 extends over 13 amino acids. In nucleotides, the CDR3 is TGTGCCAGCAGCCCTTCCAGGGTAAATGAGCAGTTCTTC. It codes for CASSPSRVNEQFF. The whole variable domain, filled in from reference TRBV7-2 and TRBJ2-1, reads GAGVSQSPSNKVTEKGKDVELRCDPISGHTALYWYRQSLGQGLEFLIYFQGNSAPDKSGLPSDRFSAERTGGSVSTLTIQRTQQEDSAVYLCASSPSRVNEQFFGPGTRLTVL.

The chain couples TRBV5-8 to TRBJ2-2; unclear D gene. The V gene's germline CDR1 is SGHTS and CDR2 YDEGEE. The CDR3 sequence is 14 residues long. The V and J ends lost 1 base and 3 bases respectively, with 7 bases between them. In DNA form, the CDR3 reads TGTGCCAGCAGCTTGCGGCAGGACACCGGGGAGCTGTTTTTT. It specifies CASSLRQDTGELFF.

The chain links TRBV14 to TRBJ2-6; D remains ambiguous. From germline, CDR1 is SGHDN and CDR2 FVKESK. The CDR3 spans 15 residues. V lost 4 bases to trimming and J lost 2 bases, with 9 bases between them. The DNA for the CDR3 is TGTGCCAGCAGCCTTTCCAGCCCTGGGGCCAACGTCCTGACTTTC. Protein product: CASSLSSPGANVLTF.